The 28 T cell receptor beta chains presented below share a single source sample, sequenced in a study of shared clonotypes between healthy human individuals. Terminally differentiated effector memory CD45RA+ cells were left out of the naive CD8 fraction, which was CD45RO-negative and positively selected for CCR7. The method was immunoSEQ multiplex PCR; TCRdb's version includes in-frame clones alone and lacks a portion of them. Of about 1.9 million clones listed, 85% to 95% are singletons. The sequenced sample was naive CD8+ T cells from PBMCs. The receptors originated from a man aged 18-30 years in good health. Some clones in this sample may be carry-over from other donors' samples.

The V call is TRBV7-9, the J call TRBJ2-7, with 7 bases aligning to TRBD2. Germline-derived CDR1 and CDR2 are SEHNR and FQNEAQ (reference sequence). The CDR3 consists of 19 residues. The V segment lost 5 bases and the J segment 1 base; nucleotides outside the gene matches: 20. The CDR3 region is CASSHTGGGTGTPSYEQYF. The CDR3 DNA reads TGTGCCAGCAGCCACACGGGGGGAGGTACCGGGACTCCGTCCTACGAGCAGTACTTC.

This clone was seen just once. This chain joins TRBV30 and TRBJ2-1; 8 nucleotides match TRBD2. Trimming at V came to 5 bases and at J to 8 bases, leaving 14 bases not matched to a gene. This CDR3 spans 15 amino acids. Germline V gives CDR1 GTSNPN, CDR2 SVGIG (reference sequence). The DNA of the CDR3 is TGTGCCTGGGACCCTCGGACTAGCTATTGGGATGAGCAGTTCTTC. This codes for CAWDPRTSYWDEQFF.

The chain employs TRBV7-9 and TRBJ2-1; 7 bases are a match to TRBD2. Looked up from germline, CDR1 is SEHNR and CDR2 is FQNEAQ (reference sequence). The V and J ends lost 2 bases and 6 bases, in that order; junction bases with no gene match: 13. The CDR3 runs 17 residues. CDR3 residues: CASSLTSDPRSGNEQFF. CDR3 bases: TGTGCCAGCAGCTTAACTAGCGACCCCCGATCGGGCAATGAGCAGTTCTTC.

V gene TRBV28 combines with J gene TRBJ2-7; D might be TRBD1 (6 bases). Trimming removed 5 bases at V and 5 bases at J, with 22 bases between. The CDR3 totals 16 residues. In germline, CDR1 is MDHEN, CDR2 SYDVKM. CDR3 amino acids: CASSPQGQSEAHEQYF. The CDR3 DNA follows: TGTGCCAGCAGTCCCCAGGGACAATCTGAGGCCCACGAGCAGTACTTC.

The V and J genes are TRBV27 and TRBJ2-1; D assignment may be TRBD1 or TRBD2 (5 bases each). Germline CDR1 MNHEY, CDR2 SMNVEV (reference sequence). V was cut by 2 bases and J by 8 bases, with 19 bases left in between. This CDR3 spans 16 amino acids. This CDR3 reads CASSLGGDLARHEQFF. For the CDR3, the DNA is TGTGCCAGCAGTTTAGGTGGGGACCTAGCTCGTCATGAGCAGTTCTTC.

Regarding this clone: This CDR3 is also generated by other DNA sequences in the sample. The chain couples TRBV28 to TRBJ2-7; maybe TRBD1 (6 bases). The CDR3 runs to 14 residues. Germline V gene data show CDR1 as MDHEN and CDR2 as SYDVKM. Between the trimmed V and J ends, which lost 3 bases and 4 bases, there was a span of 13 bases. The CDR3 nucleotides read TGTGCCAGCAGTTTTGGCAGGGGTGGGTACGAGCAGTACTTC. It specifies CASSFGRGGYEQYF. Drawing the rest from reference TRBV28 and TRBJ2-7, the complete variable domain is DVKVTQSSRYLVKRTGEKVFLECVQDMDHENMFWYRQDPGLGLRLIYFSYDVKMKEKGDIPEGYSVSREKKERFSLILESASTNQTSMYLCASSFGRGGYEQYFGPGTRLTVT.

This chain joins TRBV6-1 and TRBJ1-2, with no clear D. The V gene's germline CDR1 is MNHNS and CDR2 SASEGT. The CDR3 is 13 residues long. V lost 7 bases, J lost 8 bases, and 17 bases lay in between. The CDR3 spells CASTEWPMGGYTF. The CDR3, as DNA: TGTGCCAGCACAGAGTGGCCCATGGGAGGCTACACCTTC.

Worth noting for this clone: Other DNA sequences from this sample encode an identical CDR3 as well. CDR3 region: CASSLGAYEQYF. The CDR3 nucleotides are TGTGCCAGCAGCTTAGGTGCCTACGAGCAGTACTTC. The chain is built from TRBV7-9 and TRBJ2-7; D is undetermined. The V and J ends lost 1 base and 2 bases respectively, with 3 bases between them. This CDR3 contains 12 residues. Germline CDR1 is SEHNR and CDR2 is FQNEAQ (reference sequence).

Points on this clone: The same CDR3 can be traced to other DNA sequences in this sample. The rearrangement joins TRBV28 to TRBJ1-5; D unclear. In germline, CDR1 is MDHEN, CDR2 SYDVKM. Trimming left V 7 bases short and J 4 bases short, with 8 bases between. The CDR3 is 12 amino acids. CDR3: CASTPRNQPQHF. CDR3 sequence (DNA): TGTGCCAGCACCCCCCGAAATCAGCCCCAGCATTTT.

Regarding this clone: Other nucleotide sequences in the sample specify the same CDR3. The chain links TRBV19 to TRBJ1-1, with D perhaps TRBD1 (5 bases). The V end was cut by 2 bases, the J end by 1 base, with 11 bases between. CDR1 is LNHDA and CDR2 is SQIVND in the germline V gene (reference sequence). CDR3 length equals 15 residues. CDR3 coding DNA: TGTGCCAGTAGTATATCCCGAGGGGCGAACACTGAAGCTTTCTTT. Translation: CASSISRGANTEAFF.

The chain recombines TRBV7-8 with TRBJ2-5; D ambiguous. V was cut by 7 bases and J by 10 bases, with 19 bases left in between. CDR1 is SGHVS, CDR2 FQNEAQ, per germline. This CDR3 is built from 13 residues. The CDR3 reads CASTPFVSQDQYF. CDR3 in DNA: TGTGCCAGCACCCCATTCGTATCGCAGGACCAGTACTTC.

The chain uses TRBV20-1 and TRBJ2-7, with D possibly TRBD1 on 6 matching bases. V shed 5 bases and J shed 5 bases, with 10 bases lying between them. This CDR3 is built from 11 residues. Germline V gene sequence: CDR1 DFQATT, CDR2 SNEGSKA (reference sequence). CDR3 protein: CSALQGHEQYF. CDR3 DNA: TGCAGTGCTCTACAGGGCCACGAGCAGTACTTC.

The gene calls are TRBV11-2 and TRBJ2-2; tentatively, D is TRBD2 (6 bases). V dropped 5 bases and J dropped 7 bases, with 26 bases sitting between them. Germline V CDR1 and CDR2: SGHAT, FQNNGV. This CDR3 has 18 amino acids. The CDR3 DNA reads TGTGCCAGCAGCCTAACCTGGACTCCGGGACTCAGAGGCGGGGAGCTGTTTTTT. It codes for CASSLTWTPGLRGGELFF. Supplemented by reference TRBV11-2 and TRBJ2-2, the full variable domain reads EAGVAQSPRYKIIEKRQSVAFWCNPISGHATLYWYQQILGQGPKLLIQFQNNGVVDDSQLPKDRFSAERLKGVDSTLKIQPAKLEDSAVYLCASSLTWTPGLRGGELFFGEGSRLTVL.

The V and J genes are TRBV5-4 and TRBJ2-5; 9 bases line up with TRBD1. The CDR3 is made up of 13 amino acids. V dropped 4 bases and J dropped 4; count of bases not matched to a gene: 2. Per germline, CDR1 SGHNT and CDR2 YYREEE (reference sequence). The CDR3 DNA is TGTGCCAGCAGCCACAGGGGGCCAGAGACCCAGTACTTC. Translation: CASSHRGPETQYF.

The chain joins TRBV19 to TRBJ2-7, with 9 bases identical to TRBD1. The V gene's germline CDR1 is LNHDA and CDR2 SQIVND (reference sequence). This CDR3 is 14 amino acids long. Trimming cost V 4 bases and J 4 bases; bases outside gene matches: 5. CDR3 in amino acids: CASSTRDRVYEQYF. In DNA form, the CDR3 reads TGTGCCAGTAGTACGCGGGACAGGGTGTACGAGCAGTACTTC.

Concerning this clone: Other DNA variants within this sample encode the same CDR3. The chain links TRBV5-1 to TRBJ2-7; D unresolved. Germline V gene lookup returns CDR1 SGHRS and CDR2 YFSETQ. This CDR3 has 12 amino acids. V was pared by 3 bases and J by 4 bases, with 8 bases between. CDR3 loop: CASSYGSYEQYF. The CDR3 DNA is TGCGCCAGCAGCTACGGAAGTTACGAGCAGTACTTC.

The CDR3 protein is CASSVTGQGNYGYTF. As DNA, the CDR3 is TGTGCCAGCAGCGTAACGGGACAGGGGAACTATGGCTACACCTTC. The J gene is TRBJ1-2, the V gene TRBV9, with TRBD1 identical over 10 bases. J gave up 2 bases and V 1 base, and 2 bases lay outside the gene matches. Germline-derived CDR1 and CDR2 are SGDLS and YYNGEE. This CDR3 is built from 15 residues.

The rearrangement joins TRBV7-9 to TRBJ2-2; D is perhaps TRBD1 (6 bases). Trimming removed 6 bases at V and 5 bases at J, with 16 bases between. CDR1 and CDR2 (germline): SEHNR, FQNEAQ (reference sequence). The CDR3 covers 15 residues. The CDR3 DNA reads as TGTGCCAGCAGAAGTGAAAACAGGGATACCGGGGAGCTGTTTTTT. It yields the protein CASRSENRDTGELFF.

The J gene is TRBJ2-7, the V gene TRBV4-1, with a tentative D call TRBD2 (5 bases). This CDR3 spans 13 amino acids. Germline-derived CDR1 and CDR2 are MGHRA and YSYEKL. V lost 3 bases to trimming and J lost 6 bases, with 12 bases between them. The CDR3 DNA is TGCGCCAGCAGCCAGGATCCGGGGTTCGAGCAGTACTTC. Translated, it gives CASSQDPGFEQYF.

The J gene is TRBJ2-4, the V gene TRBV29-1; D possibly corresponds to TRBD2 (5 bases). Germline values: CDR1 SQVTM, CDR2 ANQGSEA. Trimming took off 5 bases at V and 8 bases at J, with 25 bases between the two ends. The CDR3 has 16 residues. The CDR3 bases are TGCAGCGTTTACTGGTTCACTGCCGAGGGAGAGGACATTCAGTACTTC. This translates into CSVYWFTAEGEDIQYF.

This clone was seen a single time. This chain connects TRBV6-1 to TRBJ2-1, with 11 nucleotides matching TRBD2. CDR1 is MNHNS and CDR2 is SASEGT in the germline V gene. V was pared by 1 base and J by 5 bases, with 16 bases of the junction left unmatched. The CDR3 runs 20 residues. Here the CDR3 reads CASSEEGLLAGAQRDNEQFF. As DNA, the CDR3 is TGTGCCAGCAGTGAAGAGGGACTACTAGCGGGAGCCCAACGTGACAATGAGCAGTTCTTC.

The chain has TRBV28 and TRBJ2-5; D possibly corresponds to TRBD2 (6 bases). The CDR3 extends over 17 amino acids. V was trimmed by 6 bases and J by 2 bases, leaving 22 bases between them. In germline, CDR1 is MDHEN, CDR2 SYDVKM. CDR3 amino acids: CASSRLGLGLGQETQYF. The CDR3 nucleotides read TGTGCCAGCAGCCGACTAGGGCTGGGGTTGGGGCAAGAGACCCAGTACTTC.

For this clone: Other DNA sequences within the sample encode an identical CDR3. The genes are TRBV7-9 and TRBJ2-5; D possibly corresponds to TRBD1 (5 bases). Germline V gene lookup returns CDR1 SEHNR and CDR2 FQNEAQ (reference sequence). This CDR3 has 15 amino acids. V lost 8 bases and J 2 bases, leaving 18 bases between the germline ends. The CDR3 bases are TGTGCCAGCTCCCTGAGGCTAGGGGTGCAAGAGACCCAGTACTTC. Protein: CASSLRLGVQETQYF.

This rearrangement joins TRBV11-1 to TRBJ2-7; D remains ambiguous. CDR3 size: 12 residues. Germline CDR1 and CDR2: SGHAT and FQDESV (reference sequence). The V and J ends lost 2 bases and 0 bases respectively, with 2 bases between them. The CDR3 is CASSLSSYEQYF. In DNA, the CDR3 is TGTGCCAGCAGCTTAAGCTCCTACGAGCAGTACTTC.

This chain links TRBV9 with TRBJ2-1; TRBD1 matches 9 bases. This CDR3 spans 15 amino acids. The ends lost 3 bases at V and 5 bases at J; junction bases unmatched: 6. Looked up from germline, CDR1 is SGDLS and CDR2 is YYNGEE. CDR3 loop: CASSEAGTGNNEQFF. In DNA, the CDR3 is TGTGCCAGCAGCGAGGCCGGGACAGGGAACAATGAGCAGTTCTTC.

This chain joins TRBV19 and TRBJ2-1; D might be TRBD2 (7 bases). The CDR3 has 16 amino acids. V was clipped by 3 bases and J by 0 bases, with 12 bases between them. In germline, CDR1 is LNHDA, CDR2 SQIVND (reference sequence). CDR3 amino acids: CASSIGAGASYNEQFF. The CDR3, as DNA: TGTGCCAGTAGTATCGGGGCGGGGGCCTCCTACAATGAGCAGTTCTTC. The full variable domain, in which reference TRBV19 and TRBJ2-1 provide the parts outside the CDR3, is DGGITQSPKYLFRKEGQNVTLSCEQNLNHDAMYWYRQDPGQGLRLIYYSQIVNDFQKGDIAEGYSVSREKKESFPLTVTSAQKNPTAFYLCASSIGAGASYNEQFFGPGTRLTVL.

A note on this clone: In the same sample, other DNA sequences code for this CDR3. J is TRBJ2-1 and V is TRBV15, with D uncertain. With 1 base removed from V and 6 bases from J, the gap between germline ends came to 4 bases. The CDR3 length is 12 residues. Per the germline V gene, CDR1 is LNHNV and CDR2 is YYDKDF (reference sequence). CDR3 DNA sequence: TGTGCCACCAGCAGAGTGGGCAATGAGCAGTTCTTC. Translating it yields CATSRVGNEQFF.

This chain connects TRBV9 to TRBJ2-3; TRBD2 aligns across 9 bases. Germline CDR1 SGDLS, CDR2 YYNGEE. Germline trimming cut 4 bases from V and 14 bases from J; bases unmatched to any gene: 11. The CDR3 runs 13 residues. CDR3 residues: CASSPPLAGERYF. CDR3 DNA sequence: TGTGCCAGCAGCCCCCCCTTAGCGGGAGAAAGGTATTTT.